This entry describes one T cell receptor beta chain. V lost 3 bases, J lost 9 bases, and 30 bases lay in between. The CDR3 extends over 18 amino acids. CDR1 is DFQATT and CDR2 is SNEGSKA in the germline V gene (reference sequence). In the original processing: The assay estimated nucleated cells by amplifying reference gene primers. Data came from immunoSEQ multiplex PCR; TCRdb stores just in-frame clones and leaves some out. The V and J calls and clone size come from that table; D and trimming were worked out from the DNA. The data show about 200,000 clones, approximately 84% seen once. The data were obtained in a study of blood T cell repertoires in COVID-19. As for the study in general: Acute-phase and convalescent COVID-19 samples originated in the United States, Italy and Spain.

The receptor's source is a woman older than 75 with acute or convalescent COVID-19. Material: peripheral blood. The gene calls are TRBV20-1 and TRBJ2-1; tentative D call: TRBD1 (5 bases). CDR3 in DNA: TGCAGTGCTAGTGGCCGGACATTACCTGTCCTTCCGCAGGGTGAGCAGTTCTTC. Encoded protein: CSASGRTLPVLPQGEQFF.